This entry is about one T cell receptor (beta chain). Its antigen is undetermined. The data were taken from a study of T cells in women clearing cervical HPV infection. Study-wide points: Timing of associations relative to infection is unclear; T-cell subsets were not isolated.

Produced via immunoSEQ multiplex PCR; TCRdb's table is partial and in-frame only. The sample holds some 30,000 clones. Material: blood buffy coat. The sequence was collected from a woman aged 18 to 69 with a cervical HPV16 infection that either progressed to CIN3+ or cleared (not recorded which).

CDR3 DNA (partial): TGTGCCAGCAGCTGGGGACAGTCTAATGAAAAG. It codes for CASSWGQSNEK. The complete CDR3 protein is CASSWGQSNEKLFF. The chain has TRBV5-6 and TRBJ2-2, with 7 bases lining up with TRBD1. The observed sequence ends 3 residues before the CDR3 terminus, with the missing tail filled in from the germline J gene. There are 14 residues in the CDR3. From germline, CDR1 is SGHDT and CDR2 YYEEEE.